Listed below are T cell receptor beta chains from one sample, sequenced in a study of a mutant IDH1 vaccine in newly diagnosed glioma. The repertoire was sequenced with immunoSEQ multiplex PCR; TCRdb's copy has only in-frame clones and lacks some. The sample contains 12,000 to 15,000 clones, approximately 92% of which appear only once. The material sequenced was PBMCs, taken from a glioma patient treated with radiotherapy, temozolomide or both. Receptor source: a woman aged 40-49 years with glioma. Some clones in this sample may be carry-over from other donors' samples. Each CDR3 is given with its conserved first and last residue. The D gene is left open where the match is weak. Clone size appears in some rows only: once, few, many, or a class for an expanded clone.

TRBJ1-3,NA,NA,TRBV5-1,CASRDGSHSGNTIYF,TGCGCCAGCAGGGATGGGTCGCACTCTGGAAACACCATATATTTT
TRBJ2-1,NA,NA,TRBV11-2,CASSLGLAPQSDEQFF,TGTGCCAGCAGCTTAGGGCTAGCGCCACAATCGGATGAGCAGTTCTTC
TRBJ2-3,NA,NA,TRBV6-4,CASSPGTSYTQYF,TGTGCCAGCAGTCCCGGGACTTCTTATACGCAGTATTTT
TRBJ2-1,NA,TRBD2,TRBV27,CATSSGPLSYNEQFF,TGTGCCACATCTAGCGGGCCTCTCTCCTACAATGAGCAGTTCTTC
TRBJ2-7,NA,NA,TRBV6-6,CASGRQNSYEQYF,TGTGCCAGTGGTAGGCAGAACTCCTACGAGCAGTACTTC
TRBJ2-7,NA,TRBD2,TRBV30,CAWSDPRLAGAYEQYF,TGTGCCTGGAGTGACCCCCGACTAGCGGGAGCCTACGAGCAGTACTTC
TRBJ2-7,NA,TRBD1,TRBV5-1,CASSPVTGTSEQYF,TGCGCCAGCAGCCCAGTGACAGGGACCAGCGAGCAGTACTTC
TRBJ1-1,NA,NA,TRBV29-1,CSVVSYMNTEAFF,TGCAGCGTTGTTAGTTACATGAACACTGAAGCTTTCTTT
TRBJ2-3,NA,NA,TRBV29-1,CSVEGRGGDSTDTQYF,TGCAGCGTTGAAGGCAGGGGAGGGGATAGCACAGATACGCAGTATTTT
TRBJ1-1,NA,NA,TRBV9,CASSLGDDTEAFF,TGTGCCAGCAGCCTCGGGGATGACACTGAAGCTTTCTTT
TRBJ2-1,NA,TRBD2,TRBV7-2,CASSLEGGTSFGNEQFF,TGTGCCAGCAGCCTCGAGGGGGGGACTAGCTTTGGCAATGAGCAGTTCTTC
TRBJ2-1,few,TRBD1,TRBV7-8,CASSWDRGHEQFF,TGTGCCAGCAGCTGGGACAGGGGGCATGAGCAGTTCTTC
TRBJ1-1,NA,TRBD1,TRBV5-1,CASRLRSGQRAEAFF,TGCGCCAGCCGTCTCCGATCGGGACAGAGAGCTGAAGCTTTCTTT
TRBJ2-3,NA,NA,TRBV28,CASSTTPVTDTQYF,TGTGCCAGCAGCACGACACCCGTCACAGATACGCAGTATTTT
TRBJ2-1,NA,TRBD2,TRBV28,CASSSVASGRHEQFF,TGTGCCAGCAGTTCGGTAGCTAGCGGGAGGCATGAGCAGTTCTTC
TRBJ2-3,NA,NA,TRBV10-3,CASAGGLAELDTQYF,TGTGCCAGCGCCGGGGGGCTAGCAGAATTAGATACGCAGTATTTT
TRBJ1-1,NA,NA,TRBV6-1,CASSRQGVGTEAFF,TGTGCCAGCAGTCGTCAGGGAGTAGGTACTGAAGCTTTCTTT
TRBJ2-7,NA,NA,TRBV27,CASSLSMGNEQYF,TGTGCCAGCAGTTTATCGATGGGAAACGAGCAGTACTTC
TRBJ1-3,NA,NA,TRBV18,CASSPGPVSGNTIYF,TGTGCCAGCTCACCAGGTCCGGTTTCTGGAAACACCATATATTTT
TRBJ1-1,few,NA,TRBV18,CASSIGPNTEAFF,TGTGCCAGCTCAATCGGCCCGAACACTGAAGCTTTCTTT
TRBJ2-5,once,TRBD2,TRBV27,CASSFLAGGETQYF,TGTGCCAGCAGTTTTCTAGCGGGAGGGGAGACCCAGTACTTC
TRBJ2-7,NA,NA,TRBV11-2,CASSLDQGLLGFSYEQYF,TGTGCCAGCAGCTTAGATCAAGGGCTGCTTGGGTTTAGCTACGAGCAGTACTTC
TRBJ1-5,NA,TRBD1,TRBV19,CASSTTGDNQPQHF,TGTGCCAGTAGTACCACAGGGGACAATCAGCCCCAGCATTTT
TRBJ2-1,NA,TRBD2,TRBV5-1,CASSLGGSLFYNEQFF,TGCGCCAGCAGCTTGGGCGGGAGCCTTTTCTACAATGAGCAGTTCTTC
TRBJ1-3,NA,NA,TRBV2,CASRGEPIETVRSGNTIYF,TGTGCCAGCAGGGGGGAACCTATTGAGACAGTCCGCTCTGGAAACACCATATATTTT
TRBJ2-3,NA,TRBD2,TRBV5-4,CASSPMAGGYTDTQYF,TGTGCCAGCAGCCCGATGGCGGGGGGGTACACAGATACGCAGTATTTT
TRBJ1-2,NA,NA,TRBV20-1,CSARDRSGYTF,TGCAGTGCTAGAGATCGGTCTGGCTACACCTTC
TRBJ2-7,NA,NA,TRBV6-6,CASSYEGGGYEQYF,TGTGCCAGCAGTTACGAGGGGGGAGGGTACGAGCAGTACTTC
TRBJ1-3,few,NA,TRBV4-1,CASSQAISGTGNTIYF,TGCGCCAGCAGCCAAGCTATCTCAGGGACTGGAAACACCATATATTTT
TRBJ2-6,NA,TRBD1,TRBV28,CASQTRTGGAGANVLTF,TGTGCCAGCCAAACTAGGACAGGGGGCGCTGGGGCCAACGTCCTGACTTTC
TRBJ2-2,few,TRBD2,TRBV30,CAWSETSGGPITGELFF,TGTGCCTGGAGTGAGACTAGCGGGGGGCCGATCACCGGGGAGCTGTTTTTT
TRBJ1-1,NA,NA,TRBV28,CASSLGTANTEAFF,TGTGCCAGCAGTTTGGGGACTGCGAACACTGAAGCTTTCTTT
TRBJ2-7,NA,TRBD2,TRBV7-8,CASSLAPGLAGAVSEQYF,TGTGCCAGCAGCTTAGCGCCGGGACTAGCGGGAGCGGTCTCCGAGCAGTACTTC
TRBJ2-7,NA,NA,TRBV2,CAGSKEGGAYEQYF,TGTGCCGGATCCAAGGAGGGGGGGGCCTACGAGCAGTACTTC
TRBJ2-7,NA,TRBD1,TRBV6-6,CASSYSPGTGVHEQYF,TGTGCCAGCAGTTACTCCCCCGGGACAGGGGTCCACGAGCAGTACTTC
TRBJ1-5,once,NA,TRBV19,CATRPGPLNQPQHF,TGTGCCACCCGCCCCGGGCCACTCAATCAGCCCCAGCATTTT
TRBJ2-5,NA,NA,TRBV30,CAWSVYGGVETQYF,TGTGCCTGGAGTGTATATGGGGGCGTAGAGACCCAGTACTTC
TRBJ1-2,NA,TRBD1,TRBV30,CAWAPQGANGYTF,TGTGCCTGGGCCCCGCAGGGGGCCAATGGCTACACCTTC
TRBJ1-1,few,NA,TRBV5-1,CASSLGGEAFF,TGCGCCAGCAGCTTGGGGGGGGAAGCTTTCTTT
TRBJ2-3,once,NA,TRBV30,CAWTRDSPRTQYF,TGTGCCTGGACCCGGGACTCCCCCAGGACGCAGTATTTT
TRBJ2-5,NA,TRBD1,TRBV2,CASSSGQGIETQYF,TGTGCCAGCAGTTCGGGACAGGGGATAGAGACCCAGTACTTC
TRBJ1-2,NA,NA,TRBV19,CASSGRSRPGANYGYTF,TGTGCCAGTTCTGGGAGGTCCAGGCCGGGAGCTAACTATGGCTACACCTTC
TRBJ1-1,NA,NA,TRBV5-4,CASTFRGNTEAFF,TGTGCCAGCACCTTTCGGGGGAACACTGAAGCTTTCTTT
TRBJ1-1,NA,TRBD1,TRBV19,CASRQGADGTEAFF,TGTGCCAGTAGACAGGGGGCGGATGGCACTGAAGCTTTCTTT
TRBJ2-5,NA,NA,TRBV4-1,CASSPIQAPQETQYF,TGCGCCAGCAGCCCGATACAGGCACCCCAAGAGACCCAGTACTTC
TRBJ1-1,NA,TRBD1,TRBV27,CASSPTGSTEAFF,TGTGCCAGCAGTCCGACAGGGTCCACTGAAGCTTTCTTT
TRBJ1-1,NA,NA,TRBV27,CASSHRGMPMNTEAFF,TGTGCCAGCAGCCACCGTGGGATGCCCATGAACACTGAAGCTTTCTTT
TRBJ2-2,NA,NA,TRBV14,CASSATGTPHGELFF,TGTGCCAGCAGTGCAACCGGGACTCCACACGGGGAGCTGTTTTTT